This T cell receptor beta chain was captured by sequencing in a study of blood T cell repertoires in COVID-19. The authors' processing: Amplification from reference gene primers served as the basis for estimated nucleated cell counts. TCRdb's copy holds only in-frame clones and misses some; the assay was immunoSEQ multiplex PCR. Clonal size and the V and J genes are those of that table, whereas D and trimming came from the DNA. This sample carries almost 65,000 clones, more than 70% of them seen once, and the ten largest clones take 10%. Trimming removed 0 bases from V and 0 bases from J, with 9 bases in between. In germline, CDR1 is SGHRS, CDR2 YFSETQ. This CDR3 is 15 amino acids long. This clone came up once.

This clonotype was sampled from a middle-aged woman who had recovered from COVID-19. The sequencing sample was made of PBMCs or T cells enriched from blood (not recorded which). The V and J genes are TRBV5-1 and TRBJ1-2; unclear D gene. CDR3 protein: CASSLEAGSNYGYTF. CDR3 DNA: TGCGCCAGCAGCTTGGAGGCAGGTTCTAACTATGGCTACACCTTC.